Below, one TCR beta chain is given with its context. These data come from a study of TIL therapy for anti-PD-1-resistant metastatic lung cancer. V lost 1 base and J lost 4; bases outside the gene matches: 3. The CDR3 length is 14 residues. Per germline, CDR1 GTSNPN and CDR2 SVGIG (reference sequence). The immunoSEQ assay was v3. The data were produced by immunoSEQ multiplex PCR, yet TCRdb's version contains in-frame clones alone and is incomplete. The repertoire holds tens of thousands of clones, with roughly 85% as singletons. Time point in this sample: pre-treatment sample, taken before nivolumab and TIL therapy.

The TCR comes from a person aged 30 to 80 with non-small cell lung cancer. The chain carries TRBV30 and TRBJ1-4; 7 nucleotides line up with TRBD1. The specimen was blood, collected at baseline. Written as DNA, the CDR3 is TGTGCCTGGAGTGAGGACAGGCTTAATGAAAAACTGTTTTTT. Protein sequence: CAWSEDRLNEKLFF. Combining the CDR3 with reference TRBV30 and TRBJ1-4 gives the whole variable domain SQTIHQWPATLVQPVGSPLSLECTVEGTSNPNLYWYRQAAGRGLQLLFYSVGIGQISSEVPQNLSASRPQDRQFILSSKKLLLSDSGFYLCAWSEDRLNEKLFFGSGTQLSVL.